Shown below are 13 T cell receptor beta chains from a single sample sequenced in a study of T cell changes during pregnancy in multiple sclerosis. Some clones are missing from TCRdb's copy, which holds only in-frame ones; the method was immunoSEQ multiplex PCR. Of tens of thousands of clones listed, 80% to 95% are singletons. The sample was CD4+ T cells from peripheral blood mononuclear cells, taken in the second trimester of pregnancy. These receptors were taken from a female donor in good health, enrolled as a control in a pregnancy study.

This rearrangement joins TRBV18 to TRBJ2-1; D gene uncertain. V gave up 6 bases and J gave up 0 bases, with 6 bases separating them. The CDR3 is made up of 13 amino acids. The germline V gene has CDR1 KGHSH and CDR2 LQKENI. In DNA, the CDR3 is TGTGCCAGCTCCGATAGCTCCTACAATGAGCAGTTCTTC. It encodes CASSDSSYNEQFF.

V usage is TRBV7-2 and J usage is TRBJ1-5; TRBD1 is a possible D gene (6 bases). V lost 3 bases and J 4 bases, leaving 13 bases between the germline ends. The CDR3 is 15 residues long. Germline CDR1 SGHTA, CDR2 FQGNSA. This CDR3 is CASSLYDGQNQPQHF. Here the CDR3 DNA reads TGTGCCAGCAGCTTGTATGACGGACAGAATCAGCCCCAGCATTTT.

The chain has TRBV7-2 and TRBJ2-5; TRBD2 matches 7 bases. The length of the CDR3 is 16 residues. Unmatched junction bases numbered 12, after V lost 4 bases and J lost 4 bases. Germline loops: CDR1 SGHTA, CDR2 FQGNSA. As DNA, the CDR3 is TGTGCCAGCAGCTGGACCCCCGGGACTATGGGAGAGACCCAGTACTTC. Its protein product is CASSWTPGTMGETQYF.

The chain links TRBV4-2 to TRBJ1-2; 7 nucleotides line up with TRBD1. The germline V gene encodes CDR1 LGHNA and CDR2 YNFKEQ. J was trimmed by 4 bases and V by 2 bases; bases with no gene match: 13. The CDR3 has 17 amino acids. The DNA for the CDR3 is TGTGCCAGCAGCCAACCCATATCTCCGGGGACAGCCTATGGCTACACCTTC. It encodes CASSQPISPGTAYGYTF.

The chain carries TRBV9 and TRBJ1-6, with D tentatively TRBD1 (5 bases). Germline lookup yields CDR1 SGDLS and CDR2 YYNGEE. V lost 5 bases, J lost 2 bases, and 17 bases lay in between. The CDR3 has 17 residues. The CDR3 spells CASSGTALRTYNSPLHF. The CDR3, as DNA: TGTGCCAGCAGTGGGACTGCTCTTAGGACCTATAATTCACCCCTCCACTTT. Full variable domain (rest looked up from reference TRBV9 and TRBJ1-6): DSGVTQTPKHLITATGQRVTLRCSPRSGDLSVYWYQQSLDQGLQFLIQYYNGEERAKGNILERFSAQQFPDLHSELNLSSLELGDSALYFCASSGTALRTYNSPLHFGNGTRLTVT.

On this clone itself: Other DNA sequences in this specimen translate into the identical CDR3. The chain uses TRBV29-1 and TRBJ1-1, with TRBD1 matching over 8 bases. J lost 1 base, V lost 3 bases, and 4 bases had no gene match. Per the germline V gene, CDR1 is SQVTM and CDR2 is ANQGSEA. The CDR3 is made up of 14 amino acids. In nucleotides, the CDR3 is TGCAGCGTTGACTCCGGGACAGGGAACACTGAAGCTTTCTTT. Translation: CSVDSGTGNTEAFF.

In this sample, this clone turned up a few times. V usage is TRBV21-1 and J usage is TRBJ1-6; TRBD1, the table's D call, lacks a check against the DNA. TRBV21-1 has pseudogene status. The CDR3 loop spans 15 amino acids. CDR3 amino acids: CASSKGHAGDSPLHF. DNA of the CDR3: TGTGCCAGCAGCAAAGGACATGCAGGGGACTCACCCCTCCACTTT.

The genes are TRBV6-1 and TRBJ1-2, with 12 bases aligning to TRBD1. V trimming: 3 bases; J trimming: 4 bases; junction bases outside the gene matches: 12. Per germline, CDR1 MNHNS and CDR2 SASEGT. The CDR3 spans 18 residues. Here the CDR3 reads CASSDRGQGARFGYGYTF. For the CDR3, the DNA is TGTGCCAGCAGTGATAGGGGACAGGGGGCCAGGTTCGGCTATGGCTACACCTTC.

This clone appeared a single time. The chain combines TRBV10-1 with TRBJ2-2; D perhaps matches TRBD2 (6 bases). V gave up 11 bases and J gave up 6 bases, with 16 bases separating them. The V gene's germline CDR1 is WNHNN and CDR2 SYGVQD (reference sequence). This CDR3 has 13 residues. The CDR3 spells CAVRDSLAGELFF. CDR3 sequence (DNA): TGCGCCGTCCGGGACTCCCTTGCCGGGGAGCTGTTTTTT.

The chain is built from TRBV5-1 and TRBJ1-2, with TRBD1 identical over 8 bases. From germline, CDR1 is SGHRS and CDR2 YFSETQ. J was trimmed by 7 bases and V by 0 bases; bases with no gene match: 5. This CDR3 region has 14 residues. CDR3: CASSLDQDRAGYTF. CDR3 sequence (DNA): TGCGCCAGCAGCTTGGACCAGGACAGGGCTGGCTACACCTTC.

The chain uses TRBV4-1 and TRBJ1-3; D might be TRBD1 (5 bases). This CDR3 has 14 residues. In germline, CDR1 is MGHRA, CDR2 YSYEKL. V was shortened by 2 bases and J by 4 bases, with 9 bases between the two germline ends. The CDR3 nucleotides read TGCGCCAGCAGCCAAAAGGGGTCCGGAAACACCATATATTTT. It specifies CASSQKGSGNTIYF.

This sequence joins TRBV27 and TRBJ2-3; a possible D gene is TRBD2 (5 bases). Trimming shortened V by 2 bases and J by 2 bases, and 11 bases separated the two germline ends. CDR1 is MNHEY, CDR2 SMNVEV, per germline (reference sequence). The CDR3 is 15 amino acids. The CDR3 here is CASSLEGSFTDTQYF. The CDR3 DNA follows: TGTGCCAGCAGTTTAGAGGGCAGCTTCACAGATACGCAGTATTTT.

The chain uses TRBV2 and TRBJ1-1, with D possibly being TRBD1 (6 bases). The germline V gene has CDR1 SNHLY and CDR2 FYNNEI. The germline V and J ends were trimmed by 9 bases and 1 base, with 12 bases remaining between them. The CDR3 extends over 13 amino acids. Here the CDR3 reads CASRGGGNTEAFF. In DNA form, the CDR3 reads TGTGCCAGTCGGGGGGGCGGGAACACTGAAGCTTTCTTT.